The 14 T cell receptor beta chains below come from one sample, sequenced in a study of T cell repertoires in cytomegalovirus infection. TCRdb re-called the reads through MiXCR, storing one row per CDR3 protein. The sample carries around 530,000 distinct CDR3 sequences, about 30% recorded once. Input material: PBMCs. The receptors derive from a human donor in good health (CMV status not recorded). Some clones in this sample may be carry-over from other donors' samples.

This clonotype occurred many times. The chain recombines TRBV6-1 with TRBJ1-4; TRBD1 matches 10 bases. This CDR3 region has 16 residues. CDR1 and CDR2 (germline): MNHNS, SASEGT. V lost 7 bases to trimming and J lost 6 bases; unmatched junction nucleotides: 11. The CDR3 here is CASKPTGQGGDEKLFF. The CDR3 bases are TGTGCCAGCAAACCAACTGGACAGGGGGGGGATGAAAAACTGTTTTTT.

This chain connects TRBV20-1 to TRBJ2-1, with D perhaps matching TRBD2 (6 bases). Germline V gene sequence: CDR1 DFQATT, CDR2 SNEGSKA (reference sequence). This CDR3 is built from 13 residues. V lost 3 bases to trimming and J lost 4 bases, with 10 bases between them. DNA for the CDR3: TGCAGTGCTAGCGGGAGAAGGTACAATGAGCAGTTCTTC. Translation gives CSASGRRYNEQFF.

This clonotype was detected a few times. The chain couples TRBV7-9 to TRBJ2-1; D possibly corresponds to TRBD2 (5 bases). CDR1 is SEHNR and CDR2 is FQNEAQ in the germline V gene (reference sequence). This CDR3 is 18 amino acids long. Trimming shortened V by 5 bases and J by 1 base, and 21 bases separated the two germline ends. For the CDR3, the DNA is TGTGCCAGCAGCCCCCCTAGTGGCGGGCGGTTATCCTACAATGAGCAGTTCTTC. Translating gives CASSPPSGGRLSYNEQFF.

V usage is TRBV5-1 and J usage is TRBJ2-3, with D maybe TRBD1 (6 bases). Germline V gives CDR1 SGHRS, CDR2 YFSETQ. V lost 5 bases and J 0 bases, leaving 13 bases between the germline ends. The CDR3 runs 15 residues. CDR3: CASRESGTSTDTQYF. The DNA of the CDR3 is TGCGCCAGCAGAGAGAGTGGGACAAGCACAGATACGCAGTATTTT.

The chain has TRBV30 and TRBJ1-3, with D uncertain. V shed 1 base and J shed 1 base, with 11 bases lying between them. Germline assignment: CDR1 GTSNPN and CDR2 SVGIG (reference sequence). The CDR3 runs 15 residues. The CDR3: CAWSDEGYSGNTIYF. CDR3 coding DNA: TGTGCCTGGAGTGACGAGGGATATTCTGGAAACACCATATATTTT.

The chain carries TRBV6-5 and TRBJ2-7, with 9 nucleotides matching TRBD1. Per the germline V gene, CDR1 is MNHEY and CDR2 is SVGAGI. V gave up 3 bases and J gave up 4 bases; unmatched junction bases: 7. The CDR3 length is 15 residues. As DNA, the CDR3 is TGTGCCAGCAGTTATTCGACAGGGGGAAATTACGAGCAGTACTTC. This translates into CASSYSTGGNYEQYF.

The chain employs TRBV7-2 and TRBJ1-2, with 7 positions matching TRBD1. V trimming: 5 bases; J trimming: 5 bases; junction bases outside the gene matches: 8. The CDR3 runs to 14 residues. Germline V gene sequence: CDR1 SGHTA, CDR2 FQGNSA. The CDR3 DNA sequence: TGTGCCAGCAGCCCTCGGACAGGACTATATGGCTACACCTTC. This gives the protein CASSPRTGLYGYTF.

CDR3 amino acids: CASSLGLYGYTF. The CDR3 bases are TGTGCCAGCAGCTTGGGACTCTATGGCTACACCTTC. The rearrangement uses TRBV28 and TRBJ1-2; a possible D gene is TRBD1 (5 bases). Germline assignment: CDR1 MDHEN and CDR2 SYDVKM. V lost 6 bases and J 4 bases, leaving 9 bases between the germline ends. CDR3 length: 12 amino acids.

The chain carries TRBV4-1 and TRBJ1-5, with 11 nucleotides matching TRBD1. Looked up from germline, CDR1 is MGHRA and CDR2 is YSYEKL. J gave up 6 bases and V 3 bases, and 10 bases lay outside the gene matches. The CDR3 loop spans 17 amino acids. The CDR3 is CASSHYIGQGATQPQHF. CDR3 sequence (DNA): TGCGCCAGCAGCCACTATATAGGACAGGGGGCTACTCAGCCCCAGCATTTT.

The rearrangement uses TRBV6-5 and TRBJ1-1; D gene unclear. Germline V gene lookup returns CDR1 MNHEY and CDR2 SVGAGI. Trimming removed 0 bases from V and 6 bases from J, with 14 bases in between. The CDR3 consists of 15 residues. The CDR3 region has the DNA TGTGCCAGCAGTTACTCTTTAGGGTCGGTCGCTGAAGCTTTCTTT. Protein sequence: CASSYSLGSVAEAFF.

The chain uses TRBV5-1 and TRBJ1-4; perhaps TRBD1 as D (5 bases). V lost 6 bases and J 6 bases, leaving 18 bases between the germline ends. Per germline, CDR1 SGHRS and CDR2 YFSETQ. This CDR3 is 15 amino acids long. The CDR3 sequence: CASNPGGAWDEKLFF. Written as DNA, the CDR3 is TGCGCCAGCAACCCCGGGGGAGCGTGGGATGAAAAACTGTTTTTT.

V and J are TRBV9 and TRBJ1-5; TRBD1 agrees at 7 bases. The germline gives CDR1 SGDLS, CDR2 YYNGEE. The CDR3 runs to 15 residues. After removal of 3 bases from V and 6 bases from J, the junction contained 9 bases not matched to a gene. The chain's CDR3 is CASSERGGLTQPQHF. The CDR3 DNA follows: TGTGCCAGCAGCGAGCGAGGGGGCTTAACTCAGCCCCAGCATTTT.

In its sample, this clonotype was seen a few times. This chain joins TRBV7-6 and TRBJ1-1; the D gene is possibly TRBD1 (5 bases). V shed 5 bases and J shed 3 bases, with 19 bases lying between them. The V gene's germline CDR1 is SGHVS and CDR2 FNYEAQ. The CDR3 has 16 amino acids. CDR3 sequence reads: CASSTPIGASDTEAFF. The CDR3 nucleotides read TGTGCCAGCAGCACGCCGATAGGGGCATCGGACACTGAAGCTTTCTTT.

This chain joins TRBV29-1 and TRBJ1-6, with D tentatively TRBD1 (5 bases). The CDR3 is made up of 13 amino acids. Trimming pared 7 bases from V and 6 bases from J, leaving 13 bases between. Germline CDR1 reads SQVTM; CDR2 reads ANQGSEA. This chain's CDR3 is CSALPGPNSPLHF. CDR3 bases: TGCAGCGCACTTCCGGGGCCTAATTCACCCCTCCACTTT.